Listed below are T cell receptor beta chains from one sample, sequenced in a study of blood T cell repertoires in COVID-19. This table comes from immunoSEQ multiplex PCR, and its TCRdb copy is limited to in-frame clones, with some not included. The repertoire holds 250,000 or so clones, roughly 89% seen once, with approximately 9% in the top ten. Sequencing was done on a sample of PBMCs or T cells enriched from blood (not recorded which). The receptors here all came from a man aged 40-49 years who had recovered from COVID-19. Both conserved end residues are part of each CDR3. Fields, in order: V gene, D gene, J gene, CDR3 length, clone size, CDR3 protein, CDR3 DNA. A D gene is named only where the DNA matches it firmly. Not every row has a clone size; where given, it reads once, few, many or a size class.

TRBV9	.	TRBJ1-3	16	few	CASSVRGAGSGNTIYF	TGTGCCAGCAGCGTACGTGGTGCAGGCTCTGGAAACACCATATATTTT
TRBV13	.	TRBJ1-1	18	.	CASAAKPKWAEHATEAFF	TGTGCCAGCGCAGCAAAACCGAAATGGGCAGAGCATGCCACTGAAGCTTTCTTT
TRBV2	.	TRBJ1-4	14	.	CASSVRQSNEKLFF	TGTGCCAGCAGTGTTAGACAGTCTAATGAAAAACTGTTTTTT
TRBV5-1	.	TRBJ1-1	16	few	CASSFSGQPTNTEAFF	TGCGCCAGCAGCTTTTCGGGACAACCTACGAACACTGAAGCTTTCTTT
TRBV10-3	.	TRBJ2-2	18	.	CAIRVGTGMDYGTGELFF	TGTGCCATCAGAGTGGGGACGGGGATGGACTACGGTACCGGGGAGCTGTTTTTT
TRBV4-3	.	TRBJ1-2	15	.	CASSQDSSVPHGYTF	TGCGCCAGCAGCCAAGATAGCTCAGTCCCCCATGGCTACACCTTC
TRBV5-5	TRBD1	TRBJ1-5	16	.	CASSLLGGLSNQPQHF	TGTGCCAGCAGCTTACTAGGGGGCTTGAGCAATCAGCCCCAGCATTTT
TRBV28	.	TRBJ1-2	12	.	CATLNRAYGYTF	TGTGCCACCTTAAACAGGGCCTATGGCTACACCTTC
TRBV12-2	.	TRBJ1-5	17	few	CASRKPGECSPNQPQHF	TGTGCAAGTCGCAAACCGGGGGAGTGCAGCCCCAATCAGCCCCAGCATTTT
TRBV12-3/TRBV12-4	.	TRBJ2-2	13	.	CANYRVHTGELFF	TGTGCCAACTACAGGGTACACACCGGGGAGCTGTTTTTT
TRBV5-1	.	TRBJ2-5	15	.	CASSLRTRHQETQYF	TGCGCCAGCAGCTTGCGTACAAGACATCAAGAGACCCAGTACTTC
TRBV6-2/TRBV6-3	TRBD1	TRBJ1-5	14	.	CASSPDRVVQPQHF	TGTGCCAGCAGCCCGGACAGGGTGGTTCAGCCCCAGCATTTT
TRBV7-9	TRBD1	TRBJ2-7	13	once	CASSRDSTYEQYF	TGTGCCAGCAGCCGGGACAGCACCTACGAGCAGTACTTC
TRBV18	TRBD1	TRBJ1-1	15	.	CASSPRTGENTEAFF	TGTGCCAGCTCACCACGGACAGGGGAGAACACTGAAGCTTTCTTT
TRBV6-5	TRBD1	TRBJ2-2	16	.	CASSYLGTGDTGELFF	TGTGCCAGCAGTTACCTTGGGACAGGGGACACCGGGGAGCTGTTTTTT
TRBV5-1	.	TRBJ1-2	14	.	CASSLAAGREGYTF	TGCGCCAGCAGCTTGGCTGCAGGTCGTGAGGGCTACACCTTC
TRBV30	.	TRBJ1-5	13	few	CAWGAQENQPQHF	TGTGCCTGGGGGGCACAGGAAAATCAGCCCCAGCATTTT
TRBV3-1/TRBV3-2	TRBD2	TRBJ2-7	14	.	CASSQPPSGDEQYF	TGTGCCAGCAGCCAACCCCCTAGCGGGGACGAGCAGTACTTC
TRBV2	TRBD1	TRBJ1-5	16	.	CASRGTGSTSNQPQHF	TGTGCCAGCAGAGGGACAGGGTCGACAAGCAATCAGCCCCAGCATTTT
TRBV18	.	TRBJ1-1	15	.	CASSPLKQGNTEAFF	TGTGCCAGCTCACCCCTCAAACAGGGGAACACTGAAGCTTTCTTT
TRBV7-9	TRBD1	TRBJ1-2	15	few	CASSHARGYAEGYTF	TGTGCCAGCAGCCATGCCAGGGGGTATGCGGAGGGCTACACCTTC
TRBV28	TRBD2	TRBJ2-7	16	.	CASSSPTSGSNYEQYF	TGTGCCAGCAGTTCGCCGACTAGCGGGAGTAACTACGAGCAGTACTTC
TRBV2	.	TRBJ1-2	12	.	CASYRGGYGYTF	TGTGCCAGCTACCGAGGGGGCTATGGCTACACCTTC
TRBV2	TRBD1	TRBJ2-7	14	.	CASSGTGGAYEQYF	TGTGCCAGCAGCGGGACAGGGGGGGCCTACGAGCAGTACTTC
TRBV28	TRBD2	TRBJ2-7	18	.	CASNGGLAGENGAYEQYF	TGTGCCAGCAATGGCGGACTAGCGGGAGAAAATGGGGCCTACGAGCAGTACTTC
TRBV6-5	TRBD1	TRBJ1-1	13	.	CASFGQVETEAFF	TGTGCCAGCTTTGGACAGGTAGAAACTGAAGCTTTCTTT
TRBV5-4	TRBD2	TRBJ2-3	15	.	CASSPPGLAGDTQYF	TGTGCCAGCAGCCCGCCGGGACTAGCGGGAGATACGCAGTATTTT
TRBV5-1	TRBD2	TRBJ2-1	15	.	CASSLGSGNYNEQFF	TGCGCCAGCAGCTTGGGTAGCGGGAACTACAATGAGCAGTTCTTC
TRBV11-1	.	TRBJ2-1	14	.	CASSLITSKNEQFF	TGTGCCAGCAGCTTAATTACTAGTAAGAATGAGCAGTTCTTC
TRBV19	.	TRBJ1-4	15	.	CASSIPRDYGEKLFF	TGTGCCAGTAGTATACCCCGGGATTACGGTGAAAAACTGTTTTTT
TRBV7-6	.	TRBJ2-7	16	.	CASSLEVTGWRAEQYF	TGTGCCAGCAGCTTAGAGGTAACAGGGTGGCGCGCCGAGCAGTACTTC
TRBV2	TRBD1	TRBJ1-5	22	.	CASSAGTGGMWADVVSGQPQHF	TGTGCCAGCAGTGCTGGGACAGGGGGAATGTGGGCGGATGTCGTGAGTGGTCAGCCCCAGCATTTT
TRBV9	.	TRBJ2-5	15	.	CASSVAGFRQETQYF	TGTGCCAGCAGCGTAGCGGGGTTTAGGCAAGAGACCCAGTACTTC
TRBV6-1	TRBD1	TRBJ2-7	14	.	CASSERDRAAEQYF	TGTGCCAGCAGTGAACGGGACAGGGCCGCAGAGCAGTACTTC
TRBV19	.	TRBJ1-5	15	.	CASSIADSSNQPQHF	TGTGCCAGTAGTATCGCCGATAGTAGCAATCAGCCCCAGCATTTT
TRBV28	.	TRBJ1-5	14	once	CASSFTASNQPQHF	TGTGCCAGCAGTTTCACAGCTAGCAATCAGCCCCAGCATTTT